This TCR beta chain emerged from a study of T-cell memory formation after mild COVID-19. The CDR3 sequence is 14 residues long. Germline values: CDR1 DFQATT, CDR2 SNEGSKA (reference sequence). V was pared by 5 bases and J by 7 bases, with 18 bases between. TCRdb called the 5' RACE reads again in MiXCR, with one record for every CDR3 protein. The sample carries fewer than 550,000 distinct CDR3 sequences, roughly 20% recorded once. The specimen sequenced was PBMCs or a T cell subset sorted from them (not recorded which). This sequence joins TRBV20-1 and TRBJ1-5, with TRBD1 as a possible D gene (6 bases). This receptor was obtained from an adult woman who had mild COVID-19 (a few samples of this study predate the infection). Cell type and time point are not known. The CDR3 DNA follows: TGCAGTGCTCACTCCGGGGGCGGATGGCAGCCCCAGCATTTT. As protein: CSAHSGGGWQPQHF.